This TCR beta chain was recovered during a study of cytomegalovirus exposure and HLA in healthy donors. The PCR had 60 Vbeta and 13 Jbeta primers. The method was immunoSEQ multiplex PCR; TCRdb's version includes in-frame clones alone and lacks a portion of them. The table has 140,000 to 150,000 clones, under 70% seen once. This receptor was identified in a woman in her sixties in good health and CMV-seronegative. Sequencing input: PBMCs.

Here the CDR3 DNA reads TGTGCCAGCAGCCAAGATGAGGGGGCTGAAGCTTTCTTT. Its protein is CASSQDEGAEAFF. This sequence joins TRBV4-2 and TRBJ1-1; D perhaps matches TRBD1 (6 bases). This CDR3 is built from 13 residues. Germline CDR1 and CDR2: LGHNA and YNFKEQ. Trimming removed 0 bases at V and 6 bases at J, with 8 bases between.